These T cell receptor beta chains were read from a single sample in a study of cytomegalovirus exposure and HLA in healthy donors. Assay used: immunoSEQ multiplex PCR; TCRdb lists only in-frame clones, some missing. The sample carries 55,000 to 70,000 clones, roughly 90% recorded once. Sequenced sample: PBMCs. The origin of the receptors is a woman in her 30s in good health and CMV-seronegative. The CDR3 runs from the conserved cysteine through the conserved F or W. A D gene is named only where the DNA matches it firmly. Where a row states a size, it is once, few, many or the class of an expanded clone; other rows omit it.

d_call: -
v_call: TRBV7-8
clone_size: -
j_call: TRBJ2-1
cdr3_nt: TGTGCCAGCAGCTTATTCGGAGGGGACGAGCAGTTCTTC
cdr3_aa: CASSLFGGDEQFF

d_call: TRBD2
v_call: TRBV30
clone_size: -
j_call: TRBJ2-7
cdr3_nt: TGTGCCTGTGGGACTAGCGGGAAGTACGAGCAGTACTTC
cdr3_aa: CACGTSGKYEQYF

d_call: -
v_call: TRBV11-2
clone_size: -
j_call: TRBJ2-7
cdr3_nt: TGTGCCAGCAGAACCCTGAGTAGAAAGTTGGACGAGCAGTACTTC
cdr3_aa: CASRTLSRKLDEQYF

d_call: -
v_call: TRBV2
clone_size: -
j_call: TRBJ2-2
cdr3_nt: TGTGCCGGGGGGATCTTGACCGGGGAGCTGTTTTTT
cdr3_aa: CAGGILTGELFF

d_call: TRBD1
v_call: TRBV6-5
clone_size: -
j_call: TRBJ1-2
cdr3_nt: TGTGCCAGCACCCCGCAGGGGGACTATGGCTACACCTTC
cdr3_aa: CASTPQGDYGYTF

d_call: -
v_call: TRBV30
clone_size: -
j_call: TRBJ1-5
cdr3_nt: TGTGCCTGGAGTGTACGGGGACTTTATAGCAATCAGCCCCAGCATTTT
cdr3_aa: CAWSVRGLYSNQPQHF

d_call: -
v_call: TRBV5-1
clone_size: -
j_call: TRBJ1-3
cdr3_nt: TGCGCCAGCAGCCCCAGGGGAGCTGGAAACACCATATATTTT
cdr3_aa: CASSPRGAGNTIYF

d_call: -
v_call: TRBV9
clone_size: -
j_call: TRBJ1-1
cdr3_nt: TGTGCCAGCAGCGTGACAGGGAACACTGAAGCTTTCTTT
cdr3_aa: CASSVTGNTEAFF

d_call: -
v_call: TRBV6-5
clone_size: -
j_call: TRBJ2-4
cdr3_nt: TGTGCCAGCAGCCAGTTGGTGGGGGCCGATTTCTTTCAGTACTTC
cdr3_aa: CASSQLVGADFFQYF

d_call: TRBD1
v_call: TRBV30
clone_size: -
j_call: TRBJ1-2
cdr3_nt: TGTGCCTGGACACCCGGGACAGGGGAGGTCTACACCTTC
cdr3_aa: CAWTPGTGEVYTF

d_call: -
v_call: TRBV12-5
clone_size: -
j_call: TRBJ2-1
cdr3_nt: TGTGCTAGTGGAACGGACAGCCTCCCCTACAATGAGCAGTTCTTC
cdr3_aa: CASGTDSLPYNEQFF

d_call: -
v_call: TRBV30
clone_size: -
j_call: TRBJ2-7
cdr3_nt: TGTGCCTGGAGTACCCGTGGGGGGTCGGGCGAGCAGTACTTC
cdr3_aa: CAWSTRGGSGEQYF

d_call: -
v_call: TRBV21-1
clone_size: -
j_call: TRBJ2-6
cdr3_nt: TGTGCCAGCAGCAAAGCGGTAGGGGTCTCTGGGGCCAACGTCCTGACTTTC
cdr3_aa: CASSKAVGVSGANVLTF

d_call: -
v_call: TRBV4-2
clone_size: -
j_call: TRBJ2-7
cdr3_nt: TGTGCCAGCAGCCAAGATCTTCAGGGGACCTACGAGCAGTACTTC
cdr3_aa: CASSQDLQGTYEQYF

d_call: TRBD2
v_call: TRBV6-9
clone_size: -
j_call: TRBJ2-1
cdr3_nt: TGTGCCAGCAGTTATTCGGTTACTAGCGGGAGTATATATGAGCAGTTCTTC
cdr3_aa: CASSYSVTSGSIYEQFF

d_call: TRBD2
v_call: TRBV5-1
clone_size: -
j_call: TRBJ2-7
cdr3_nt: TGCGCCAGCAGCAGAGCGGGAGACTACGAGCAGTACTTC
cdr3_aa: CASSRAGDYEQYF

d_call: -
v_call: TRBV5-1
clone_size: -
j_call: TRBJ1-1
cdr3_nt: TGCGCCAGCAGCTTGGTCACCGGGACACAGAACACTGAAGCTTTCTTT
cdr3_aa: CASSLVTGTQNTEAFF

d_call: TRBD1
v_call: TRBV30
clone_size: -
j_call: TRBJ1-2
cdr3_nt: TGTGCCGTGGGGATTGGGACAGGTCAGGGCTACACCTTC
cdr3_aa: CAVGIGTGQGYTF

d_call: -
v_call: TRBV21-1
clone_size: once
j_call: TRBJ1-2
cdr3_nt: TGTGCCCCGGCGGGTTCCGGCTACACCTTC
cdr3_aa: CAPAGSGYTF

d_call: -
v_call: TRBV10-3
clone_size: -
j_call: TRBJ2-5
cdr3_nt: TGTGGAACCGCGGGGTCCCAAGAGACCCAGTACTTC
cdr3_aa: CGTAGSQETQYF

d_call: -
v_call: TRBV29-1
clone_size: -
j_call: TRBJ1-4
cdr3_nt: TGCAGCGTTGGACAGAATAATGAAAAACTGTTTTTT
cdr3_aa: CSVGQNNEKLFF

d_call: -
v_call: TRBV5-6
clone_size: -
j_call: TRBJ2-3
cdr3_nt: TGTGCCAGCAGCTTGGAAGGGAGCGCCAGGTCAGATACGCAGTATTTT
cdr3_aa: CASSLEGSARSDTQYF

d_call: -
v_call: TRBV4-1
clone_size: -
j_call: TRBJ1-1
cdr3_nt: TGCGCCAGCAGCCAAGGATTATTTGATCAGGGCCCGCGGGCTTTCTTT
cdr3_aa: CASSQGLFDQGPRAFF

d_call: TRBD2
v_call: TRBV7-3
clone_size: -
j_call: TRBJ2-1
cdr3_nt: TGTGCCAGCAGCTCCAGCGGGAGGAGCTCCTACAATGAGCAGTTCTTC
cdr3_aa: CASSSSGRSSYNEQFF